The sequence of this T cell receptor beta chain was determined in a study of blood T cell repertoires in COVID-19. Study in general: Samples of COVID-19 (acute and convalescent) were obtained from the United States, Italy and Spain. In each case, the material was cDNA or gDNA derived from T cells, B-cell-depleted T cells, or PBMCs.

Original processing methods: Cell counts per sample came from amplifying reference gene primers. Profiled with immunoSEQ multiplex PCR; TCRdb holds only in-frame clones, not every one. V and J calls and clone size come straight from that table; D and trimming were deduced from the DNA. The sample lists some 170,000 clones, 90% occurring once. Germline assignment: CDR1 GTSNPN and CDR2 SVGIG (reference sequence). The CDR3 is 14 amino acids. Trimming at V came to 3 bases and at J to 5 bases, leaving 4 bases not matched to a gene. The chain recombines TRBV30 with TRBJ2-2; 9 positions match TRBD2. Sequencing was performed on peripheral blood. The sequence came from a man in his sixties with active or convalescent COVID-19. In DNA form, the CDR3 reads TGTGCCTGGAGGACGGCGGGAGGGACCGGGGAGCTGTTTTTT. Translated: CAWRTAGGTGELFF.